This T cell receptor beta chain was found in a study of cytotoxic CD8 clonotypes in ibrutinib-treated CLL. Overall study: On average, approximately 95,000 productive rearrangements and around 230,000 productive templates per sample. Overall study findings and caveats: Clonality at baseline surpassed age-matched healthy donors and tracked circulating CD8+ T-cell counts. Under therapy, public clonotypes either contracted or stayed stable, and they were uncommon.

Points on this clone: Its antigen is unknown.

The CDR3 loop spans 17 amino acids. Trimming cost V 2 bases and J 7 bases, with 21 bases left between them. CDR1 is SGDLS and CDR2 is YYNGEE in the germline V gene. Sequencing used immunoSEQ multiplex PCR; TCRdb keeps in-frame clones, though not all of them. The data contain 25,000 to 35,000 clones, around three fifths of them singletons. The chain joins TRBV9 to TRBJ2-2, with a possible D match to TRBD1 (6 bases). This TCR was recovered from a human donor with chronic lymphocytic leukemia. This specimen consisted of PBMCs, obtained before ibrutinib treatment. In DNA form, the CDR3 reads TGTGCCAGCAGCGTTATCGGCACCCCGAGGGGGAACGGGGAGCTGTTTTTT. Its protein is CASSVIGTPRGNGELFF.